These T cell receptor beta chains were read from a single sample in a study of blood T cell repertoires in COVID-19. Measured with immunoSEQ multiplex PCR; TCRdb has only the in-frame clones, and not every one. This table has approximately 190,000 clones, around 83% appearing once. Sample: PBMCs or T cells enriched from blood (not recorded which). The receptor source for this set is a woman aged 25 to 45 who had been exposed to COVID-19. The CDR3 runs from the conserved cysteine through the conserved F or W. Each record gives: D gene, J gene, clone size, V gene, CDR3 length, CDR3 DNA, CDR3 protein. The D gene is left open where the match is weak. A row's size may be missing; if present it is once, few, many or a size class.

d_call: TRBD1; j_call: TRBJ2-2; clone_size: NA; v_call: TRBV18; cdr3_length: 16; cdr3_nt: TGTGCCAGCTCGTCATTGGGACAGGGTAACACCGGGGAGCTGTTTTTT; cdr3_aa: CASSSLGQGNTGELFF
d_call: TRBD1; j_call: TRBJ1-5; clone_size: few; v_call: TRBV7-9; cdr3_length: 12; cdr3_nt: TGTGCCATCGGGACAGGGAATCAGCCCCAGCATTTT; cdr3_aa: CAIGTGNQPQHF
d_call: TRBD2; j_call: TRBJ2-3; clone_size: once; v_call: TRBV9; cdr3_length: 22; cdr3_nt: TGTGCCAGCAGCCCGAGTAGCGGGGGCCGCTCCGTACAACCTAAACGCACAGATACGCAGTATTTT; cdr3_aa: CASSPSSGGRSVQPKRTDTQYF
d_call: NA; j_call: TRBJ2-5; clone_size: NA; v_call: TRBV6-5; cdr3_length: 15; cdr3_nt: TGTGCCAGCAGCCGAGGGGGGGGGCTGGAAGAGACCCAGTACTTC; cdr3_aa: CASSRGGGLEETQYF
d_call: NA; j_call: TRBJ2-7; clone_size: few; v_call: TRBV14; cdr3_length: 11; cdr3_nt: TGTGCCAGCAGCCTTCACTACGAGCAGTACTTC; cdr3_aa: CASSLHYEQYF
d_call: NA; j_call: TRBJ2-6; clone_size: NA; v_call: TRBV4-1; cdr3_length: 18; cdr3_nt: TGCGCCAGCAGACGCCAGGCAGGGGAGTTGTCTGGGGCCAACGTCCTGACTTTC; cdr3_aa: CASRRQAGELSGANVLTF
d_call: TRBD1; j_call: TRBJ2-7; clone_size: NA; v_call: TRBV28; cdr3_length: 15; cdr3_nt: TGTGCCAGCAGTTTAACAACAGGGGGCGCCTACGAGCAGTACTTC; cdr3_aa: CASSLTTGGAYEQYF
d_call: NA; j_call: TRBJ2-5; clone_size: NA; v_call: TRBV4-3; cdr3_length: 13; cdr3_nt: TGCGCCAGCAGCCAAGACCGAGGAGAGACCCAGTACTTC; cdr3_aa: CASSQDRGETQYF
d_call: TRBD1; j_call: TRBJ1-2; clone_size: once; v_call: TRBV5-3; cdr3_length: 15; cdr3_nt: TGTGCCAGAAGCTACCTAACAGGGGGAGCTTATGGCTACACCTTC; cdr3_aa: CARSYLTGGAYGYTF
d_call: NA; j_call: TRBJ2-1; clone_size: NA; v_call: TRBV6-4; cdr3_length: 15; cdr3_nt: TGTGCCAGCAGTGAGCGACCTAGCTCCTACAATGAGCAGTTCTTC; cdr3_aa: CASSERPSSYNEQFF
d_call: TRBD1; j_call: TRBJ2-5; clone_size: NA; v_call: TRBV4-1; cdr3_length: 14; cdr3_nt: TGCGCCAGCAGCCAAGAATACAGGGGTGAGACCCAGTACTTC; cdr3_aa: CASSQEYRGETQYF
d_call: TRBD2; j_call: TRBJ2-5; clone_size: NA; v_call: TRBV2; cdr3_length: 15; cdr3_nt: TGTGCCAGCAGGAAGCGGGGGGTCGAGGGAGAGACCCAGTACTTC; cdr3_aa: CASRKRGVEGETQYF
d_call: NA; j_call: TRBJ2-2; clone_size: NA; v_call: TRBV5-1; cdr3_length: 15; cdr3_nt: TGCGCCAGCAGCCAGACGACAGCGAACACCGGGGAGCTGTTTTTT; cdr3_aa: CASSQTTANTGELFF
d_call: NA; j_call: TRBJ2-2; clone_size: NA; v_call: TRBV29-1; cdr3_length: 10; cdr3_nt: TGCAGCGTTGTCGCCGGGGAGCTGTTTTTT; cdr3_aa: CSVVAGELFF
d_call: NA; j_call: TRBJ1-1; clone_size: NA; v_call: TRBV5-6; cdr3_length: 13; cdr3_nt: TGTGCCAGCAGCTTGATCCTGAGGACTGAAGCTTTCTTT; cdr3_aa: CASSLILRTEAFF
d_call: NA; j_call: TRBJ1-2; clone_size: NA; v_call: TRBV13; cdr3_length: 16; cdr3_nt: TGTGCCAGCAGCTTAGTGTTTCAGGGGCTCGGCTATGGCTACACCTTC; cdr3_aa: CASSLVFQGLGYGYTF
d_call: NA; j_call: TRBJ2-1; clone_size: NA; v_call: TRBV4-2; cdr3_length: 17; cdr3_nt: TGTGCCAGCAGCCAAGGGAGGGGGGGGCGTGACTACAATGAGCAGTTCTTC; cdr3_aa: CASSQGRGGRDYNEQFF
d_call: TRBD1; j_call: TRBJ1-6; clone_size: few; v_call: TRBV10-2; cdr3_length: 14; cdr3_nt: TGCGCCAGCAGTGGGACAGGTCCTTATTCACCCCTCCACTTT; cdr3_aa: CASSGTGPYSPLHF
d_call: TRBD1; j_call: TRBJ1-6; clone_size: NA; v_call: TRBV5-8; cdr3_length: 15; cdr3_nt: TGTGCCAGCAGCTTGGTACAGGGGGCGAATTCACCCCTCCACTTT; cdr3_aa: CASSLVQGANSPLHF
d_call: NA; j_call: TRBJ1-1; clone_size: NA; v_call: TRBV4-1; cdr3_length: 16; cdr3_nt: TGCGCCAGCAGCCAAGATGATCGGGGGGGAAGCACTGAAGCTTTCTTT; cdr3_aa: CASSQDDRGGSTEAFF
d_call: NA; j_call: TRBJ1-6; clone_size: NA; v_call: TRBV19; cdr3_length: 14; cdr3_nt: TGTGCCAGTAGTCCCGGACACCCTGGTTCACCCCTCCACTTT; cdr3_aa: CASSPGHPGSPLHF
d_call: TRBD1; j_call: TRBJ1-1; clone_size: NA; v_call: TRBV12-5; cdr3_length: 15; cdr3_nt: TGTGCTAGTGGTTTTTATCTGGGACAGAGAGTTGAAGCTTTCTTT; cdr3_aa: CASGFYLGQRVEAFF
d_call: NA; j_call: TRBJ1-3; clone_size: NA; v_call: TRBV27; cdr3_length: 16; cdr3_nt: TGTGCCAGCAGTGGATCAGGGATAAGCTCTGGAAACACCATATATTTT; cdr3_aa: CASSGSGISSGNTIYF
d_call: TRBD2; j_call: TRBJ2-7; clone_size: NA; v_call: TRBV7-2; cdr3_length: 15; cdr3_nt: TGTGCCAGCAGCTTAGCTCCGGGGGGTCCCTACGAGCAGTACTTC; cdr3_aa: CASSLAPGGPYEQYF
d_call: TRBD1; j_call: TRBJ2-2; clone_size: NA; v_call: TRBV10-1; cdr3_length: 16; cdr3_nt: TGCGCCAGCAGGTCCGACAGGGGGCGGTACACCGGGGAGCTGTTTTTT; cdr3_aa: CASRSDRGRYTGELFF
d_call: TRBD1; j_call: TRBJ2-5; clone_size: NA; v_call: TRBV10-2; cdr3_length: 15; cdr3_nt: TGCGCCAGCAGATACGGGACAGCGTCCTCGGAGACCCAGTACTTC; cdr3_aa: CASRYGTASSETQYF
d_call: NA; j_call: TRBJ2-1; clone_size: NA; v_call: TRBV11-3; cdr3_length: 14; cdr3_nt: TGTGCCAGCAGCCCGACCACGGCAGGCGATGAGCAGTTCTTC; cdr3_aa: CASSPTTAGDEQFF
d_call: TRBD1; j_call: TRBJ1-2; clone_size: few; v_call: TRBV5-6; cdr3_length: 16; cdr3_nt: TGTGCCAGCAGCCCAGGGACAGGGGGCCGAAGGTATGGCTACACCTTC; cdr3_aa: CASSPGTGGRRYGYTF
d_call: TRBD2; j_call: TRBJ2-1; clone_size: NA; v_call: TRBV6-5; cdr3_length: 15; cdr3_nt: TGTGCCAGCAGAACCGGACTAGCGGGGGGAAATGAGCAGTTCTTC; cdr3_aa: CASRTGLAGGNEQFF
d_call: NA; j_call: TRBJ1-3; clone_size: NA; v_call: TRBV7-2; cdr3_length: 16; cdr3_nt: TGTGCCAGCAGCTTAGGACTGCCGGCCAGTGGAAACACCATATATTTT; cdr3_aa: CASSLGLPASGNTIYF
d_call: TRBD1; j_call: TRBJ1-1; clone_size: NA; v_call: TRBV5-5; cdr3_length: 12; cdr3_nt: TGTGCCAGCAGCGCAGGGGGAACTGAAGCTTTCTTT; cdr3_aa: CASSAGGTEAFF
d_call: TRBD2; j_call: TRBJ2-3; clone_size: few; v_call: TRBV10-3; cdr3_length: 16; cdr3_nt: TGTGCCATCAGTGATGAGCGGGGGGGGGGCACAGATACGCAGTATTTT; cdr3_aa: CAISDERGGGTDTQYF
d_call: TRBD2; j_call: TRBJ2-1; clone_size: NA; v_call: TRBV4-3; cdr3_length: 18; cdr3_nt: TGCGCCAGCAGCCAAGGGGGACTAGCGGGGGGCATACTGGATGAGCAGTTCTTC; cdr3_aa: CASSQGGLAGGILDEQFF
d_call: TRBD1; j_call: TRBJ2-7; clone_size: NA; v_call: TRBV2; cdr3_length: 15; cdr3_nt: TGTGCCAGCAGTGAGTACAGGGGATCCCCCTACGAGCAGTACTTC; cdr3_aa: CASSEYRGSPYEQYF
d_call: NA; j_call: TRBJ1-1; clone_size: NA; v_call: TRBV9; cdr3_length: 14; cdr3_nt: TGTGCCAGCAGCCCTAGCTCTTTGAACACTGAAGCTTTCTTT; cdr3_aa: CASSPSSLNTEAFF
d_call: TRBD1; j_call: TRBJ1-5; clone_size: NA; v_call: TRBV19; cdr3_length: 16; cdr3_nt: TGTGCCAGTAGACCCTGGGGACAGGGGGGAAATCAGCCCCAGCATTTT; cdr3_aa: CASRPWGQGGNQPQHF
d_call: TRBD2; j_call: TRBJ2-3; clone_size: NA; v_call: TRBV11-2; cdr3_length: 15; cdr3_nt: TGTGCCAGCAGCTTAGGGGGGGGTGGACTAGATACGCAGTATTTT; cdr3_aa: CASSLGGGGLDTQYF